The source of this T cell receptor (beta chain) is a study of regulatory T cells in long-lasting Graves disease. The sample's time point: newly diagnosed GD, antithyroid drugs for less than 3 months. Isolated PBMC RNA provided the starting material for the TCR library. Trimming removed 2 bases at V and 4 bases at J, with 16 bases between. Per germline, CDR1 MGHRA and CDR2 YSYEKL. The CDR3 is 16 residues long. According to the study, TCR beta libraries were built with iRepertoire HTBI primers and CDR3-region Arm-PCR. One entry per CDR3 protein, called by TCRdb with MiXCR from the multiplex PCR reads. The sample includes approximately 440,000 distinct CDR3 sequences, about 17% of them seen just once. These data were also reused for a study on T cells in Graves' hyperthyroidism and ophthalmopathy. Per that paper: The model made its ophthalmopathy prediction, and onset followed a median about 5.9 months later.

This receptor was taken from a man in his forties with Graves disease. Sequencing used peripheral blood mononuclear cells (PBMCs), obtained at new diagnosis, from a patient treated with antithyroid drugs. The chain uses TRBV4-1 and TRBJ2-3; D possibly matches TRBD1 or TRBD2 (5 bases each). The CDR3 spells CASSQLGVGISDTQYF. CDR3 DNA: TGCGCCAGCAGCCAACTGGGGGTTGGCATTTCAGATACGCAGTATTTT.